The source of this T cell receptor (beta chain) is a study of regulatory T cells in long-lasting Graves disease. Time point noted: newly diagnosed GD, antithyroid drugs for less than 3 months. TCR sequences were obtained from RNA taken from PBMCs. Building the TCR beta libraries relied on iRepertoire HTBI primers, and CDR3 regions underwent Arm-PCR. TCRdb re-analysed the multiplex PCR reads in MiXCR, keeping a single row per CDR3 protein. This sample has approximately 400,000 distinct CDR3 sequences; about 15% occur once, and the top ten carry 15% to 20%. The CDR3 loop spans 15 amino acids. In germline, CDR1 is MGHRA, CDR2 YSYEKL. Deletions cut 1 base from V and 2 bases from J, with 11 bases between. These sequences were also reported in another study, on T cells in Graves' hyperthyroidism and ophthalmopathy.

This receptor was identified in a woman in her 30s with Graves disease. Sequences were derived from peripheral blood mononuclear cells (PBMCs), sampled at new diagnosis, from a patient treated with antithyroid drugs. The chain combines TRBV4-1 with TRBJ1-1; D is perhaps TRBD1 (5 bases). The CDR3 region is CASSQAGGINTEAFF. The CDR3 DNA sequence: TGCGCCAGCAGCCAAGCCGGGGGGATAAACACTGAAGCTTTCTTT.